The TCR beta chain described here comes from a study of T cell clones after liver transplantation. Turning to the study itself: Apart from three HCV-positive recipients, transplants were for non-autoimmune, non-viral reasons. Subjects received no induction therapy and standard immunosuppression until randomization at 12-24 months post-transplant.

The V and J ends lost 7 bases and 3 bases respectively, with 10 bases between them. The CDR3 runs 13 residues. Germline lookup yields CDR1 SNHLY and CDR2 FYNNEI. Sorting of unstimulated PBMCs yielded separate CD3+CD4+ and CD3+CD8+ fractions. Data came from immunoSEQ multiplex PCR; TCRdb stores just in-frame clones and leaves some out. The sample has nearly 55,000 clones, roughly 84% seen once. The material sequenced was CD4+ T cells from blood, taken before liver transplant. The J gene is TRBJ1-3, the V gene TRBV2, with D perhaps TRBD1 (5 bases). The clonotype originates from a human donor who received a liver transplant. The CDR3 here is CASKTGGGNTIYF. CDR3 sequence (DNA): TGTGCCAGCAAGACGGGGGGTGGAAACACCATATATTTT.